This TCR beta chain derives from a study of response to subunit inactivated influenza vaccine. Findings and caveats of the study: Seasonal influenza vaccination, on each occasion, was suggested by the authors to recruit few new T cells.

In TCRdb, the RT-PCR reads were re-called with MiXCR into one record per CDR3 protein. The sample contains about 500,000 distinct CDR3 sequences, 7.2% of which appear only once. This clonotype has at least ten counts. Its antigen remains unknown. The CDR3 length is 15 residues. Germline CDR1 MGHDK, CDR2 SYGVNS. Between the trimmed V and J ends, which lost 3 bases and 3 bases, there was a span of 15 bases. The gene calls are TRBV25-1 and TRBJ2-7; D may be TRBD2 (5 bases). The sequence was obtained from a man between 50 and 69 years old who received an inactivated influenza vaccine. The input for sequencing was PBMCs from blood, taken 23 months after vaccination. Here the CDR3 DNA reads TGTGCCAGCAGTGATCTTAACAGCGGAGACTACGAGCAGTACTTC. Amino acids: CASSDLNSGDYEQYF.